This TCR beta chain emerged from a study of T cells in Graves' hyperthyroidism and ophthalmopathy. Study context: Sampling of peripheral blood happened at initial diagnosis, prior to any treatment.

As for this clonotype: Its cognate antigen is unknown. This may stem from a read error, because a much larger clone lies one nucleotide away.

Per germline, CDR1 SGHVS and CDR2 FQNEAQ. The CDR3 loop spans 14 amino acids. The V and J ends lost 4 bases and 9 bases respectively, with 15 bases between them. Diagnosis relied on clinical symptoms, serum thyroxine and TRAb, thyroid ultrasound and orbital computed tomography. Researchers amplified the TCR beta CDR3 regions from RNA transcripts. TCR CDR3 underwent first-round RT-PCR with the HTBI primer set. TCRdb analysed the multiplex PCR reads with MiXCR anew, one entry per CDR3 protein. Seen here are fewer than 500,000 distinct CDR3 sequences, more than 12% observed once, and the top ten hold around 19%. General study points: Stable hyperthyroidism was separated from ophthalmopathy by a model based on 13 V-J features.

Sample: blood. The clonotype comes from a woman aged 25 to 45 with Graves' ophthalmopathy. The chain recombines TRBV7-8 with TRBJ2-2; D is undetermined. CDR3 region: CASSSSPTTRELFF. As DNA, the CDR3 is TGTGCCAGCAGCTCTAGTCCGACAACCAGGGAGCTGTTTTTT. Looking up the rest from reference TRBV7-8 and TRBJ2-2 gives the full variable domain: GAGVSQSPRYKVAKRGQDVALRCDPISGHVSLFWYQQALGQGPEFLTYFQNEAQLDKSGLPSDRFFAERPEGSVSTLKIQRTQQEDSAVYLCASSSSPTTRELFFGEGSRLTVL.